These T cell receptor beta chains were read from a single sample in a study of T cells after somatic rescue of genetic block. Only in-frame clones appear in the TCRdb table, and some are missing; sequencing was by immunoSEQ multiplex PCR. The table includes roughly 120,000 clones, approximately 90% detected once. Sequencing was performed on peripheral blood mononuclear cells (PBMCs). These receptors were collected from a woman younger than 35. Each CDR3 is given with its conserved first and last residue. The order of the fields is CDR3 length, V gene, CDR3 protein.

11	TRBV29-1	CSVDDNAAQYF
16	TRBV15	CATSRELQGGHEKLFF
14	TRBV4-1	CASSQGAGSETQYF
14	TRBV30	CAWSVSSGSYEQYF
17	TRBV4-3	CASSQVPTGQSSYEQYF
14	TRBV30	CAWRRQGINYGYTF
14	TRBV2	CASRSLANTGELFF
9	TRBV6-1	CANVYEQYF
14	TRBV5-5	CASSLWTVNTEAFF
15	TRBV5-1	CASSLGGSNTGELFF
14	TRBV10-3	CAISAGTVTGELFF
12	TRBV11-2	CASSLENEKLFF
15	TRBV6-5	CASTYSPARRGEQFF
14	TRBV2	CASSPRQQVMAQHF
14	TRBV6-6	CASSSGQVMEKLFF
17	TRBV4-3	CASSQAPGRSGANVLTF
12	TRBV9	CASSATGRGYTF
14	TRBV30	CAWSGRDRNYEQYF
12	TRBV2	CASCRGGTEAFF
16	TRBV7-2	CASSGSGLGFVNEQFF
14	TRBV9	CASSVRGREETQYF
15	TRBV5-1	CASRRQGSVQETQYF
13	TRBV28	CAGSGTGHYEQYF
13	TRBV14	CASSQAEGREQYF
17	TRBV9	CASSPRTGQSSNYGYTF
15	TRBV4-3	CASSQVLAGQETQYF
17	TRBV9	CASSLTLPQGGPSTQYF
13	TRBV30	CAWSEQGGYGYTF
14	TRBV27	CASSWGGRNQPQHF
14	TRBV19	CASSRQGWIEKLFF
23	TRBV5-1	CASSPRAVGQRSPGGISSYEQYF
12	TRBV28	CASSSGRVEQFF
15	TRBV2	CATHEVPEPGNTIYF
17	TRBV21-1	CASSTPPGSNRTDTQYF
16	TRBV18	CASSPYQGGANSPLHF
13	TRBV5-6	CASSLWTDYGYTF
14	TRBV7-3	CASSPPGLDNEQFF
15	TRBV7-3	CASRPARGQNSPLHF
12	TRBV4-3	CASSQGTYGYTF
11	TRBV10-3	CAIAENTEAFF
15	TRBV7-3	CASTEGTSGTNEQFF
15	TRBV2	CASSDSSGGWGEQFF
16	TRBV27	CASSLSRSPRKYEQYF